The table lists the clone carrying this TCR beta chain with a few counts. No antigen is known for it. This specimen comes from a study of T cell repertoires in cytomegalovirus infection. Overall study: Indicated by public TCR beta signatures were CMV infection and matching HLA type.

MiXCR, applied by TCRdb to the reads, yields one record per CDR3 protein. This table holds about 530,000 distinct CDR3 sequences, around 27% found once. The CDR3 covers 17 residues. J was trimmed by 6 bases and V by 0 bases; bases with no gene match: 11. The germline gives CDR1 MNHEY, CDR2 SVGEGT. Study outcomes and limitations: HLA-C-restricted TCR beta clonotypes specific for CMV led the ex vivo response.

The sequenced sample was PBMCs. The sequence came from a human donor in good health (CMV status not recorded). Some clones in this sample may be carry-over from other donors' samples. The chain carries TRBV6-2 or TRBV6-3 and TRBJ2-3; 8 nucleotides align to TRBD2. CDR3 loop: CASSYSKKREYYDTQYF. The DNA for the CDR3 is TGTGCCAGCAGTTACTCGAAGAAGCGGGAGTATTATGATACGCAGTATTTT.